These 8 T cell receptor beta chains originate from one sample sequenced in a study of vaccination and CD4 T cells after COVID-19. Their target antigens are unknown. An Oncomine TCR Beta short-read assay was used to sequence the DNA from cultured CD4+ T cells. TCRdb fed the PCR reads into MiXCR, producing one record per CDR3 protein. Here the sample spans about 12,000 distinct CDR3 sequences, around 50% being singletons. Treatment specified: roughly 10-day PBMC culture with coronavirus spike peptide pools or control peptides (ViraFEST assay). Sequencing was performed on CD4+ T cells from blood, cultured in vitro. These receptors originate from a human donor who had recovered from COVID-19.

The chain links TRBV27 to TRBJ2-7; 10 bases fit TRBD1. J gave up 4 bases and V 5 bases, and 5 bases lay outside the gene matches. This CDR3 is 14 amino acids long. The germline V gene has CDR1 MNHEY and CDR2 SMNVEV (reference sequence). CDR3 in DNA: TGTGCCAGCAGTCCCGACAGGGGGCTTTACGAGCAGTACTTC. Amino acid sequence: CASSPDRGLYEQYF.

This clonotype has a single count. In DNA, the CDR3 is TGTGCCAGTCGGACTAGCGGGGCCTACAATGAGCAGTTCTTC. Translated, it gives CASRTSGAYNEQFF. This chain joins TRBV19 and TRBJ2-1; 12 bases are a match to TRBD2. Losses at the gene ends were 8 bases for V and 2 bases for J; bases not matched to a gene: 1. Germline V gene lookup returns CDR1 LNHDA and CDR2 SQIVND (reference sequence). The CDR3 spans 14 residues.

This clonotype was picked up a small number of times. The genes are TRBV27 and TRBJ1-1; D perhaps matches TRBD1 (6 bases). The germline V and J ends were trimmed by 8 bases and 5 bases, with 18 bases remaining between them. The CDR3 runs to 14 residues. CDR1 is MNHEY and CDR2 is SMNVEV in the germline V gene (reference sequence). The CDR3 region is CASWGPTGRTEAFF. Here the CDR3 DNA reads TGTGCCAGCTGGGGGCCAACCGGTCGGACTGAAGCTTTCTTT.

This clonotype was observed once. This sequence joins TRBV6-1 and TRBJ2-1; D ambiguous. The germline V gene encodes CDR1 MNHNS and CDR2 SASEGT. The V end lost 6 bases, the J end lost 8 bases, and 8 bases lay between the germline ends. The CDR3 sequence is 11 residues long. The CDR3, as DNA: TGTGCCAGCAGCGGGTGGTATGAGCAGTTCTTC. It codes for CASSGWYEQFF.

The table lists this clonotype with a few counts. The CDR3 reads CASSPGGNRGYTF. The DNA for the CDR3 is TGTGCCAGCAGTCCAGGGGGAAATCGTGGCTACACCTTC. This chain connects TRBV12-3 or TRBV12-4 to TRBJ1-2; TRBD1 aligns across 7 bases. With 5 bases clipped from V and 7 bases from J, the junction kept 7 bases outside the gene matches. CDR3 size: 13 residues.

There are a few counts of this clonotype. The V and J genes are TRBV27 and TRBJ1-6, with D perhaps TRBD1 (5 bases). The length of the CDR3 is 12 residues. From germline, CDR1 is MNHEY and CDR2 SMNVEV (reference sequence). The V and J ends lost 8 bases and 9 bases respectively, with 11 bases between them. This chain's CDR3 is CASGLRGSPLHF. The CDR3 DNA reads TGTGCCAGCGGGTTAAGGGGTTCACCCCTCCACTTT.

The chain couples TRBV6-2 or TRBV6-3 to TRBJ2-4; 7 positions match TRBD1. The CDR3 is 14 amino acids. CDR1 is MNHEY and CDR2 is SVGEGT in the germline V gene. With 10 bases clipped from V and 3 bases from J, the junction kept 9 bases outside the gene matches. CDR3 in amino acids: CATLRQGDKNIQYF. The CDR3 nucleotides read TGTGCCACCCTTAGACAGGGCGACAAAAACATTCAGTACTTC.

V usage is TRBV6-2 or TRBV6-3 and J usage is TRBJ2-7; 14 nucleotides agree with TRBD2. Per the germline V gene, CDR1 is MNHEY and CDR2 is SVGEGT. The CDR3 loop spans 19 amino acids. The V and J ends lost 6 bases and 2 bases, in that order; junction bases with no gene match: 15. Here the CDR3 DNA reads TGTGCCAGCAGGCCGACCCCGGGACTAGCGGGAGCCACAACCTACGAGCAGTACTTC. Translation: CASRPTPGLAGATTYEQYF.